A selection of T cell receptor beta chains follows, all from one sample in a study of blood T cell repertoires in COVID-19. The data were produced by immunoSEQ multiplex PCR, yet TCRdb's version contains in-frame clones alone and is incomplete. The data hold 200,000 or so clones, with 83% observed a single time. The specimen was PBMCs or T cells enriched from blood (not recorded which). The origin of the receptors is a woman between 50 and 59 years old who had been exposed to COVID-19. Each CDR3 is given with its conserved first and last residue. D genes are given only for firm matches. Where a row states a size, it is once, few, many or the class of an expanded clone; other rows omit it.

D gene	J gene	V gene	clone size	CDR3 DNA	CDR3 protein
NA	TRBJ1-1	TRBV30	NA	TGTGCCTGGAGGGACTATGGAGGGAGCGTCATGAACACTGAAGCTTTCTTT	CAWRDYGGSVMNTEAFF
NA	TRBJ2-7	TRBV18	NA	TGTGCCAGCTCACCACAGGGAGCCTACGAGCAGTACTTC	CASSPQGAYEQYF
TRBD2	TRBJ2-1	TRBV6-4	many	TGTGCCAGCCCTAGCGGACCCTACAATGAGCAGTTCTTC	CASPSGPYNEQFF
TRBD1	TRBJ1-3	TRBV6-6	NA	TGTGCCAGCAGTCTCTCGACAGGGGCTAACTCTGGAAACACCATATATTTT	CASSLSTGANSGNTIYF
NA	TRBJ1-1	TRBV27	NA	TGTGCCAGCAGTCCGTCGACAGGCGAGATGAACACTGAAGCTTTCTTT	CASSPSTGEMNTEAFF
NA	TRBJ1-6	TRBV11-3	NA	TGTGCCAGCAGTCCCCCCGCCGGGAGGACACCCCTCCACTTT	CASSPPAGRTPLHF
TRBD1	TRBJ1-1	TRBV5-1	few	TGCGCCAGCAGCTCCAGACAGGGGGCGATGGCTTTCTTT	CASSSRQGAMAFF
TRBD2	TRBJ2-1	TRBV5-5	NA	TGTGCCAGCAGTCCCCTAGCGGGGGGGCTCTACAATGAGCAGTTCTTC	CASSPLAGGLYNEQFF
NA	TRBJ1-1	TRBV19	NA	TGTGCCAGTAGTCCCCTTTCGCGGTGGCACACTGAAGCTTTCTTT	CASSPLSRWHTEAFF
NA	TRBJ1-2	TRBV6-5	NA	TGTGCCAGTCTCCCCGCCCAGGGGATGGGCTACACCTTC	CASLPAQGMGYTF
TRBD1	TRBJ1-2	TRBV10-3	NA	TGTGCCATCAGTTCCGACAGGGGGAATGGCTACACCTTC	CAISSDRGNGYTF
TRBD2	TRBJ2-3	TRBV5-8	NA	TGTGCCAGTTGGACTAGCGGGAGGGCAGATACGCAGTATTTT	CASWTSGRADTQYF
TRBD1	TRBJ1-5	TRBV18	NA	TGTGCCAGCTCACCGCGACAGGGGGAGGTTCAGCCCCAGCATTTT	CASSPRQGEVQPQHF
NA	TRBJ1-1	TRBV19	NA	TGTGCCAGTAGTGTCCGCTCACAGGGCATGAACACTGAAGCTTTCTTT	CASSVRSQGMNTEAFF
NA	TRBJ1-6	TRBV5-4	NA	TGTGCCAGCAGCTTAGATGGGCTTTCACCCCTCCACTTT	CASSLDGLSPLHF
TRBD1	TRBJ1-5	TRBV6-5	NA	TGTGCCAGCAGATCGTACAGGGGGGGCAATCAGCCCCAGCATTTT	CASRSYRGGNQPQHF
NA	TRBJ1-1	TRBV11-2	NA	TGTGCCAGCAGCTTAGTTCCAGGGATGAACACTGAAGCTTTCTTT	CASSLVPGMNTEAFF
TRBD2	TRBJ2-3	TRBV4-2	NA	TGTGCCAGCAGCCAAGATATGTGGCGGGGGGGTTGCACAGATACGCAGTATTTT	CASSQDMWRGGCTDTQYF
NA	TRBJ1-1	TRBV5-1	NA	TGCGCCAGCAGCTTGGACCAGGGGACTGAAGCTTTCTTT	CASSLDQGTEAFF
NA	TRBJ2-2	TRBV5-1	NA	TGCGCCAGCAGCTTGGGTTCCAGGTCGAACACCGGGGAGCTGTTTTTT	CASSLGSRSNTGELFF
NA	TRBJ1-6	TRBV12-3/TRBV12-4	NA	TGTGCCAGCAGATCCACCTCTAGTTCACCCCTCCACTTT	CASRSTSSSPLHF
NA	TRBJ2-1	TRBV5-4	NA	TGTGCCAGCAGCCAAACCTACAATGAGCAGTTCTTC	CASSQTYNEQFF
TRBD2	TRBJ2-7	TRBV5-1	once	TGCGCCAGCAGCCGTACCCAGCGGGGGGATAGATCCTACGAGCAGTACTTC	CASSRTQRGDRSYEQYF
TRBD1	TRBJ2-2	TRBV24-1	NA	TGTGCCACCAAGGGACAGGCTAACACCGGGGAGCTGTTTTTT	CATKGQANTGELFF
TRBD1	TRBJ2-6	TRBV29-1	NA	TGCAGCGTAGCTACAGGGGGCGCGGGTGGGGCCAACGTCCTGACTTTC	CSVATGGAGGANVLTF
TRBD1	TRBJ2-7	TRBV7-8	few	TGTGCCAGCAGCGCCCGAACAGGGGGCAGCGAGCAGTACTTC	CASSARTGGSEQYF
NA	TRBJ2-7	TRBV5-6	NA	TGTGCCAGCAGCTCAACGGGACTGTACGGCGAGCAGTACTTC	CASSSTGLYGEQYF
NA	TRBJ2-3	TRBV7-9	once	TGTGCCAGCAGCTTACGGACCCCGTCGGGGGATACGCAGTATTTT	CASSLRTPSGDTQYF
NA	TRBJ2-1	TRBV10-2	NA	TGCGCCAGCAGTGAAGTGACCCCTAGTCCTGAGCAGTTCTTC	CASSEVTPSPEQFF
TRBD1	TRBJ2-1	TRBV6-5	once	TGTGCCAGTGGGACAGGAGGGAATGAGCAGTTCTTC	CASGTGGNEQFF
NA	TRBJ2-5	TRBV18	NA	TGTGCCAGCTCACCCTGCCGGGAGACCCAGTACTTC	CASSPCRETQYF
NA	TRBJ2-7	TRBV6-1	NA	TGTGCCAGCAGTGAATATCGGACTCCCTACGAGCAGTACTTC	CASSEYRTPYEQYF
NA	TRBJ1-2	TRBV7-2	NA	TGTGCCAGCAGCTTAGGCGTATTGGTGAGGGATGGCTACACCTTC	CASSLGVLVRDGYTF
NA	TRBJ1-6	TRBV13	once	TGTGCCAGCAGCGAAACAGGTCAGCCTAATTCACCCCTCCACTTT	CASSETGQPNSPLHF
NA	TRBJ1-2	TRBV5-8	NA	TGTGCCAGCAGCCCCGCCGGGGGGCTTGTGTCCGGCTACACCTTC	CASSPAGGLVSGYTF
TRBD1	TRBJ2-1	TRBV5-8	NA	TGTGCCAGCAAGGACAGGGCCCCGACAAATGAGCAGTTCTTC	CASKDRAPTNEQFF
NA	TRBJ2-2	TRBV19	NA	TGTGCCAGTAGTCATAGCGGCGGGGAGCTGTTTTTT	CASSHSGGELFF
NA	TRBJ2-5	TRBV7-2	NA	TGTGCCAGCAGCTTAATGAGGGTAGAGACCCAGTACTTC	CASSLMRVETQYF
TRBD2	TRBJ2-3	TRBV7-2	NA	TGTGCCAGCAGCCCGGGACTAGCGGGGGGTCAGGATACGCAGTATTTT	CASSPGLAGGQDTQYF
TRBD1	TRBJ2-2	TRBV12-5	NA	TGTGCTAGTGGTCACAGGGGTACCGGGGAGCTGTTTTTT	CASGHRGTGELFF
NA	TRBJ1-5	TRBV10-3	NA	TGTGCCATCAGTGATTCGACAGGATACAATCAGCCCCAGCATTTT	CAISDSTGYNQPQHF
NA	TRBJ1-3	TRBV18	NA	TGTGCCAGCTCACCGGGGGCCCAAAACACCATATATTTT	CASSPGAQNTIYF
NA	TRBJ1-1	TRBV23-1	NA	TGCGCCAGGCTCTCTCGCCTCTACCTGAACACTGAAGCTTTCTTT	CARLSRLYLNTEAFF
TRBD1	TRBJ2-1	TRBV27	NA	TGTGCCAGCAGTCCCCGACAGGGCCTTAGAAATGAGCAGTTCTTC	CASSPRQGLRNEQFF
NA	TRBJ1-2	TRBV9	NA	TGTGCCAGCAGCCCCGGAGACGGTAACTATGGCTACACCTTC	CASSPGDGNYGYTF
TRBD1	TRBJ1-4	TRBV28	once	TGTGCCAGCAGCCAAAGACAGGGAGGAGGTGAAAAACTGTTTTTT	CASSQRQGGGEKLFF
NA	TRBJ2-3	TRBV10-3	NA	TGTGCCATCAGTCCTCGGGGTGAAGATACGCAGTATTTT	CAISPRGEDTQYF
NA	TRBJ1-2	TRBV27	NA	TGTGCCAGCAGTGCCAGGTTTTCCTATGGCTACACCTTC	CASSARFSYGYTF
NA	TRBJ1-2	TRBV6-2/TRBV6-3	NA	TGTGCCAGCAGTTTCCACCGGGACTATGGCTACACCTTC	CASSFHRDYGYTF
NA	TRBJ1-1	TRBV3-1/TRBV3-2	few	TGTGCCAGCAGCCAAGAAGATTTACTGATGAACACTGAAGCTTTCTTT	CASSQEDLLMNTEAFF
NA	TRBJ2-2	TRBV24-1	NA	TGTGCCACCAGTGCCACGAACACCGGGGAGCTGTTTTTT	CATSATNTGELFF
NA	TRBJ2-7	TRBV27	few	TGTGCCAGCAGTTTATCGAGCCCCGGATGGGGGGTTTACGAGCAGTACTTC	CASSLSSPGWGVYEQYF
NA	TRBJ1-2	TRBV28	NA	TGTGCCAGCAGTGGAGGGTATGGCTACACCTTC	CASSGGYGYTF